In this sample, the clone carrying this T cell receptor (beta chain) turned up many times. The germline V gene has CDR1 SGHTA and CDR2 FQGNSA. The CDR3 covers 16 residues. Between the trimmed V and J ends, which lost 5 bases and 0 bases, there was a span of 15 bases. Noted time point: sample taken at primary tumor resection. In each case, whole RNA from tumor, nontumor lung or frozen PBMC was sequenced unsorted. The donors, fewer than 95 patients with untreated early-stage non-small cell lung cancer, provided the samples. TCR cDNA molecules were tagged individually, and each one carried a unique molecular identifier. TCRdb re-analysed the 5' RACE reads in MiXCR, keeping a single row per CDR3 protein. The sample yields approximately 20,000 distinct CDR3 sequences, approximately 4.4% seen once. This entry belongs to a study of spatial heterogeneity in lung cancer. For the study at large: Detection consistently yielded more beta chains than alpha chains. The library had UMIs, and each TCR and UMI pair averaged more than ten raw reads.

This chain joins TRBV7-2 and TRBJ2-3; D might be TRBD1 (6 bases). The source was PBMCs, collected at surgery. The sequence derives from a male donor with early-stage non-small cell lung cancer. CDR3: CASSRIRGASTDTQYF. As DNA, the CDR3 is TGTGCCAGCAGCAGGATCAGGGGTGCGAGCACAGATACGCAGTATTTT.